Each of the 20 T cell receptor beta chains below was sequenced from the same sample in a study of glioma-infiltrating T cells. Using RNA template, CDR3s of TCR alpha and beta were amplified with iRepertoire arm-PCR. TCRdb fed the multiplex PCR reads into MiXCR, producing one record per CDR3 protein. The sample lists fewer than 4,000 distinct CDR3 sequences, about 90% seen once, with 26% in the top ten. The sequenced sample was glioma tissue, nonneoplastic brain tissue, or PBMCs (not recorded which). Receptors were obtained from a human donor with low-grade glioma or glioblastoma, undergoing nonglioma brain surgery, or in good health (not recorded which).

Of note for this clonotype: Being off target in a library aimed at alpha chains, this beta chain has a size of little meaning. In DNA form, the CDR3 reads TGTGCCAGCAGTTCTTCCGGGACAGGGGACGAAAAACTGTTTTTT. Encoded protein: CASSSSGTGDEKLFF. J is TRBJ1-4 and V is TRBV6-2 or TRBV6-3, with 10 bases fitting TRBD1. The CDR3 is made up of 15 amino acids. V shed 4 bases, J shed 8 bases, and the junction held 7 bases outside the gene matches. CDR1 is MNHEY, CDR2 SVGEGT, per germline.

Concerning this clonotype: This beta chain is a stray sequence in a library constructed for alpha chains; its clone size is not meaningful. The rearrangement uses TRBV27 and TRBJ1-5; 9 nucleotides align to TRBD1. In germline, CDR1 is MNHEY, CDR2 SMNVEV (reference sequence). Unmatched junction bases numbered 0, after V lost 5 bases and J lost 4 bases. The CDR3 contains 13 residues. The DNA for the CDR3 is TGTGCCAGCAGTGACAGGGGGAATCAGCCCCAGCATTTT. Its translation is CASSDRGNQPQHF.

Comment on this clonotype: The library was built for alpha chains, so this beta chain is an off-target read and its size means little. The chain recombines TRBV5-1 with TRBJ2-7, with 9 nucleotides matching TRBD1. Germline V CDR1 and CDR2: SGHRS, YFSETQ. The CDR3 runs to 14 residues. V shed 4 bases, J shed 2 bases, and the junction held 4 bases outside the gene matches. The CDR3 is CASSTGQGTYEQYF. CDR3 coding DNA: TGCGCCAGCAGCACGGGACAGGGAACCTACGAGCAGTACTTC.

Only one count was recorded for this clonotype. Compared with germline, one end of the junction differs, possibly owing to a read error. This beta chain represents an off-target read in a library built for alpha chains; its size is of limited meaning. The CDR3 here is CVSSLVRGGSGYTF. The CDR3 coding sequence is TGTGTCAGCAGTTTGGTCAGGGGGGGATCTGGCTACACCTTC. J is TRBJ1-2 and V is TRBV27; 7 nucleotides agree with TRBD1. The CDR3 covers 14 residues. Germline lookup yields CDR1 MNHEY and CDR2 SMNVEV (reference sequence).

On this clonotype: Found in a library prepared for alpha chains, this beta chain is an off-target read, and its abundance has little meaning. J is TRBJ1-1 and V is TRBV24-1, with D tentatively TRBD1 (5 bases). Trimming pared 3 bases from V and 11 bases from J, leaving 9 bases between. Germline-derived CDR1 and CDR2 are KGHDR and SFDVKD. There are 11 residues in the CDR3. The CDR3 DNA reads TGTGCCACCAGTGATGGGACTCAGGCTTTCTTT. Translating it yields CATSDGTQAFF.

Concerning this clonotype: Being off target in a library aimed at alpha chains, this beta chain has a size of little meaning. The chain employs TRBV3-1 and TRBJ2-5; D is unclear. The CDR3 spans 11 residues. Trimming took off 4 bases at V and 5 bases at J, with 5 bases between the two ends. Germline lookup yields CDR1 LGHDT and CDR2 YNNKEL (reference sequence). The CDR3 spells CASSLRETQYF. The CDR3, as DNA: TGTGCCAGCAGCCTCAGGGAGACCCAGTACTTC.

With regard to this clonotype: This beta chain is a stray sequence in a library constructed for alpha chains; its clone size is not meaningful. J is TRBJ1-2 and V is TRBV4-3; D gene ambiguous. Germline V CDR1 and CDR2: LGHNA, YSLEER. Trimming pared 1 base from V and 4 bases from J, leaving 13 bases between. CDR3 length: 15 residues. The CDR3 bases are TGCGCCAGCAGCCAAGGGCACAGCCGATTCTATGGCTACACCTTC. Its translation: CASSQGHSRFYGYTF.

As regards this clonotype: The library was built for alpha chains, so this beta chain is an off-target read and its size means little. The CDR3 protein is CASSSGRAYNEQFF. Written as DNA, the CDR3 is TGTGCCAGCAGCTCGGGGAGAGCCTACAATGAGCAGTTCTTC. V is TRBV7-2 and J is TRBJ2-1, with D perhaps matching TRBD2 (5 bases). Germline V gene data show CDR1 as SGHTA and CDR2 as FQGNSA. This CDR3 contains 14 residues. Trimming removed 4 bases at V and 2 bases at J, with 9 bases between.

Of note for this clonotype: This beta chain is an off-target read within a library intended for alpha chains, so its frequency means little. The J gene is TRBJ2-3, the V gene TRBV11-2; D is ambiguous. Germline V gene lookup returns CDR1 SGHAT and CDR2 FQNNGV. The CDR3 sequence is 14 residues long. The V gene lost 6 bases and the J gene lost 2 bases, with 12 bases spanning the gap. CDR3 nucleotides: TGTGCCAGCAGTTACTCGGTCCTCACAGATACGCAGTATTTT. Translating gives CASSYSVLTDTQYF.

This clonotype was picked up one time. This CDR3 fails to terminate in the conserved phenylalanine or tryptophan, so it likely reflects a read error. This beta chain slipped into a library made for alpha chains as a stray read, so its size is not meaningful. J is TRBJ2-5 and V is TRBV7-2, with D tentatively TRBD2 (5 bases). Per germline, CDR1 SGHTA and CDR2 FQGNSA. There are 12 residues in the CDR3. The CDR3 is CASSSYGENQYL. DNA for the CDR3: TGTGCCAGCAGCTCTTACGGGGAGAACCAGTACCTC.

Concerning this clonotype: At one end, the junction sequence differs from germline, possibly due to a read error. This beta chain is a stray read from a library made for alpha chains; its abundance is not meaningful. This sequence joins TRBV20-1 and TRBJ1-2, with D hard to call. CDR1 and CDR2 (germline): DFQATT, SNEGSKA (reference sequence). The CDR3 sequence is 10 residues long. DNA of the CDR3: TGCAGTGCTAGAGGACCTTCCACGGCCTTC. Its protein product is CSARGPSTAF.

This clonotype turned up a few times. This beta chain is a stray read from a library made for alpha chains; its abundance is not meaningful. The chain recombines TRBV6-2 or TRBV6-3 with TRBJ1-1; a possible D gene is TRBD1 (6 bases). CDR1 and CDR2 (germline): MNHEY, SVGEGT. The length of the CDR3 is 16 residues. Trimming removed 7 bases at V and 0 bases at J, with 18 bases between. The CDR3 DNA is TGTGCCAGCATACCGGGACACGGACGTATGAACACTGAAGCTTTCTTT. Its protein product is CASIPGHGRMNTEAFF.

As to this clonotype: The size of this beta chain means little, since it is a stray read in a library made for alpha chains. This chain connects TRBV6-2 or TRBV6-3 to TRBJ2-4; D is perhaps TRBD1 (8 bases). Trimming pared 5 bases from V and 9 bases from J, leaving 14 bases between. The CDR3 totals 13 residues. Germline V gene lookup returns CDR1 MNHEY and CDR2 SVGEGT. CDR3 nucleotides: TGTGCCAGCAGTCAACAGGGGGAGGGCATTCAGTACTTC. It codes for CASSQQGEGIQYF.

On this clonotype: This beta chain appears as a stray read in a library generated for alpha chains; its size is not informative. The chain joins TRBV20-1 to TRBJ2-3; a possible D gene is TRBD2 (7 bases). This CDR3 has 14 residues. V shed 3 bases and J shed 2 bases, with 12 bases lying between them. In germline, CDR1 is DFQATT, CDR2 SNEGSKA (reference sequence). CDR3 DNA: TGCAGTGCTAGCGGGGGGCCTCCCACAGATACGCAGTATTTT. This translates into CSASGGPPTDTQYF.

Details on this clonotype: As an off-target read in a library built for alpha chains, this beta chain has a frequency of little significance. The chain uses TRBV10-3 and TRBJ2-5, with D perhaps TRBD2 (5 bases). Germline CDR1 and CDR2: ENHRY and SYGVKD. V was clipped by 0 bases and J by 1 base, with 9 bases between them. This CDR3 has 15 residues. The chain's CDR3 is CAISESRVSQETQYF. CDR3 DNA: TGTGCCATCAGTGAGTCGAGGGTCAGCCAAGAGACCCAGTACTTC.

This clonotype has a handful of counts. Being off target in a library aimed at alpha chains, this beta chain has a size of little meaning. The chain couples TRBV6-2 or TRBV6-3 to TRBJ1-1; D uncertain. The CDR3 contains 15 residues. Germline CDR1 reads MNHEY; CDR2 reads SVGEGT. Trimming stripped 4 bases from V and 0 bases from J, with 12 bases between. The CDR3 nucleotides are TGTGCCAGCAGTTTTTCGGATCGCATGAACACTGAAGCTTTCTTT. Its protein product is CASSFSDRMNTEAFF.

Turning to this clonotype: A library prepared for alpha chains yielded this beta chain as an off-target read; its size is of little meaning. The chain uses TRBV27 and TRBJ2-1, with D possibly TRBD2 on 6 matching bases. V was clipped by 3 bases and J by 2 bases, with 11 bases between them. From germline, CDR1 is MNHEY and CDR2 SMNVEV (reference sequence). The CDR3 has 15 amino acids. The CDR3 sequence is CASSFAGGTYNEQFF. As DNA, the CDR3 is TGTGCCAGCAGTTTCGCAGGCGGGACCTACAATGAGCAGTTCTTC.

A few counts support this clonotype. The library was prepared for alpha chains; this beta chain is a stray read, so its frequency means little. V is TRBV6-1 and J is TRBJ2-1; 9 bases are shared with TRBD2. There are 14 residues in the CDR3. J was trimmed by 2 bases and V by 7 bases; bases with no gene match: 3. Germline lookup yields CDR1 MNHNS and CDR2 SASEGT. The CDR3 coding sequence is TGTGCCAGCACCGTAGCGGGAGCCTACAATGAGCAGTTCTTC. Protein: CASTVAGAYNEQFF.

To note about this clonotype: The library was built for alpha chains, so this beta chain is an off-target read and its size means little. The CDR3 region is CASSLFTAGVPNEQFF. CDR3 nucleotide sequence: TGTGCCAGCAGCTTATTTACAGCGGGAGTTCCCAATGAGCAGTTCTTC. V and J are TRBV7-9 and TRBJ2-1, with 8 nucleotides matching TRBD2. The CDR3 length is 16 residues. J lost 6 bases, V lost 2 bases, and 9 bases had no gene match. CDR1 is SEHNR and CDR2 is FQNEAQ in the germline V gene (reference sequence).

As regards this clonotype: This beta chain is a stray sequence in a library constructed for alpha chains; its clone size is not meaningful. The rearrangement links TRBV7-9 to TRBJ1-1; possible D gene TRBD1, 6 bases. The V gene's germline CDR1 is SEHNR and CDR2 FQNEAQ (reference sequence). Trimming pared 2 bases from V and 2 bases from J, leaving 27 bases between. The CDR3 is 20 amino acids. CDR3 residues: CASSLRVWGRSEGLNTEAFF. As DNA, the CDR3 is TGTGCCAGCAGCTTAAGGGTCTGGGGGCGATCCGAAGGCCTCAACACTGAAGCTTTCTTT.